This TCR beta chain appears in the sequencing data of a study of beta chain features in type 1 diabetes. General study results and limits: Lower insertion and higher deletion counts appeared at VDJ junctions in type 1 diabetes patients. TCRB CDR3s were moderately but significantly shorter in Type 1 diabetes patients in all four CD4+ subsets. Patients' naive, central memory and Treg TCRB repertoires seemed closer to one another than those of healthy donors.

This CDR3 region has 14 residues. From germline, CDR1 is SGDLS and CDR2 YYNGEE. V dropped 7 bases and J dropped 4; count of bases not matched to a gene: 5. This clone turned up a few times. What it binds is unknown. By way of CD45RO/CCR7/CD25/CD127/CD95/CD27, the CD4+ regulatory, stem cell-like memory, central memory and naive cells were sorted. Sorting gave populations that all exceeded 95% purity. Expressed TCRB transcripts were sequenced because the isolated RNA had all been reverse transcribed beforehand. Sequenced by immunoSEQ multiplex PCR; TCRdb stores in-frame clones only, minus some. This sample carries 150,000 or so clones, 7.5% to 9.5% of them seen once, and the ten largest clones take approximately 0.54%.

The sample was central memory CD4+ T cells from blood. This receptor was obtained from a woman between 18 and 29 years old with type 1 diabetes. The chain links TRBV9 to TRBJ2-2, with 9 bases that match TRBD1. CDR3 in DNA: TGTGCCAGCGGGGACAGGGTTGGCACCGGGGAGCTGTTTTTT. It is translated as CASGDRVGTGELFF.